The present T cell receptor (beta chain) was sequenced within a study of T cell repertoires in cytomegalovirus infection. This clonotype appeared many times. The germline CDR1 and CDR2 sequences are MDHEN and SYDVKM. This CDR3 spans 17 amino acids. V was shortened by 1 base and J by 2 bases, with 15 bases between the two germline ends. MiXCR was run by TCRdb on the reads, yielding one entry per CDR3 protein. This table has some 200,000 distinct CDR3 sequences, roughly a fifth appearing once. Sequencing was performed on PBMCs. This receptor was taken from a human donor in good health (CMV status not recorded). Some clones in this sample may be carry-over from other donors' samples. The chain couples TRBV28 to TRBJ2-1; D unclear. The CDR3 region has the DNA TGTGCCAGCAGTTTATTCCCTGGGCAGGCAGCCTACAATGAGCAGTTCTTC. This sequence encodes CASSLFPGQAAYNEQFF.